The clone carrying this TCR beta chain occurred many times. The sample belongs to a study of T cells in Graves' hyperthyroidism and ophthalmopathy. Researchers amplified the TCR beta CDR3 regions from RNA transcripts. The TCR CDR3 was amplified in a first-round RT-PCR using the HTBI primer set. Each CDR3 protein gets one entry after TCRdb re-called the multiplex PCR reads with MiXCR. The sample lists approximately 870,000 distinct CDR3 sequences, 38% occurring once. V lost 7 bases to trimming and J lost 2 bases, with 11 bases between them. The CDR3 contains 13 residues. CDR1 SNHLY and CDR2 FYNNEI come from the germline V gene.

The rearrangement joins TRBV2 to TRBJ1-1; tentative D call: TRBD1 (5 bases). This clonotype originated in a man younger than 35 with Graves' hyperthyroidism. The sample consisted of blood. The CDR3 DNA reads TGTGCCAGCACAGACAGAGTCAACACTGAAGCTTTCTTT. Translation gives CASTDRVNTEAFF.